This T cell receptor beta chain stems from a study of Ad26.COV2.S vaccination and SARS-CoV-2 variants. Study-level information: Vaccine-arm donor from the placebo-controlled COV1001 Ad26.COV2.S trial. By the intramuscular route, Ad26.COV2.S was given once, or twice 56 days apart. Study outcomes and limitations: Higher spike-specific TCR breadth was found in vaccine recipients than in placebo recipients.

With 4 bases removed from V and 1 base from J, the gap between germline ends came to 8 bases. Germline values: CDR1 SNHLY, CDR2 FYNNEI. This CDR3 has 14 amino acids. Treatment specified: around 19 received Ad26.COV2.S at low or high dose, single or two shots; about 5 received placebo; per-sample allocation not given. Specimen acquisition occurred on day 63 following the initial vaccine or placebo injection. A remark on this clone: Its antigen is as yet unknown.

The data were produced by immunoSEQ multiplex PCR, yet TCRdb's version contains in-frame clones alone and is incomplete. The sample consists of about 410,000 clones, 92% of them appearing once. The V and J genes are TRBV2 and TRBJ1-3; D unclear. The TCR was taken from a person aged 18-65 years who received the Ad26.COV2.S COVID-19 vaccine or a placebo. This specimen was peripheral blood, taken in a trial of Ad26.COV2.S vaccine versus placebo. The CDR3 here is CASSAGVSGNTIYF. In DNA form, the CDR3 reads TGTGCCAGCAGTGCTGGGGTATCTGGAAACACCATATATTTT.